These 32 T cell receptor beta chains share one sample of origin, sequenced in a study of Ad26.COV2.S vaccination and SARS-CoV-2 variants. Treatment in this sample: approximately 18 received Ad26.COV2.S at low or high dose, single or two shots; roughly five received placebo; per-sample allocation not given. Specimen acquisition occurred on day 63 following the initial vaccine or placebo injection. Method: immunoSEQ multiplex PCR; TCRdb's copy keeps in-frame clones and lacks some. Seen here are about 440,000 clones, about 83% observed once, and the top ten hold 13%. Sequencing used peripheral blood, obtained in a trial of Ad26.COV2.S vaccine versus placebo. The origin of the receptors is a person aged 18-60 years who received the Ad26.COV2.S COVID-19 vaccine or a placebo.

V gene TRBV9 combines with J gene TRBJ2-7, with TRBD1 matching 8 bases. V was clipped by 3 bases and J by 7 bases; unmatched bases: 6. The CDR3 covers 13 residues. Germline V gives CDR1 SGDLS, CDR2 YYNGEE. The CDR3 protein is CASSADREGEQYF. CDR3 nucleotides: TGTGCCAGCAGCGCGGACAGGGAAGGGGAGCAGTACTTC.

This chain connects TRBV28 to TRBJ1-3, with 8 bases lining up with TRBD1. The CDR3 is made up of 15 amino acids. Germline trimming cut 4 bases from V and 8 bases from J; bases unmatched to any gene: 10. CDR1 and CDR2 (germline): MDHEN, SYDVKM. The CDR3 loop is CASSSNRGSLHTIYF. The DNA of the CDR3 is TGTGCCAGCAGTTCAAACAGGGGGAGCCTTCACACCATATATTTT.

This clone has only a few counts. The chain combines TRBV27 with TRBJ1-5, with D tentatively TRBD1 (5 bases). The CDR3 runs 15 residues. Germline values: CDR1 MNHEY, CDR2 SMNVEV (reference sequence). V was shortened by 2 bases and J by 0 bases, with 8 bases between the two germline ends. CDR3 coding DNA: TGTGCCAGCAGTTTAGACAGAGCTAGCAATCAGCCCCAGCATTTT. Protein: CASSLDRASNQPQHF.

This chain uses TRBV10-3 with TRBJ2-1; D uncertain. Germline values: CDR1 ENHRY, CDR2 SYGVKD. The CDR3 length is 11 residues. CDR3 protein: CGTGAYNEQFF. DNA for the CDR3: TGTGGCACTGGCGCCTACAATGAGCAGTTCTTC.

V is TRBV6-5 and J is TRBJ2-7; TRBD1 matches at 10 bases. The J segment lost 5 bases and the V segment lost 3 bases, leaving 7 bases of the junction unmatched. Germline-derived CDR1 and CDR2 are MNHEY and SVGAGI. CDR3 size: 15 residues. CDR3: CASSYSETGGNEQYF. CDR3 nucleotide sequence: TGTGCCAGCAGTTATTCGGAGACAGGGGGCAACGAGCAGTACTTC.

This chain links TRBV3-1 (or the pseudogene TRBV3-2) with TRBJ1-2; 7 positions agree with TRBD1. This CDR3 has 15 amino acids. Germline V gene lookup returns CDR1 LGHDT and CDR2 YNNKEL (reference sequence). The J segment lost 8 bases and the V segment lost 2 bases, leaving 11 bases of the junction unmatched. DNA of the CDR3: TGTGCCAGCAGCCAACGTACAGGGGTCGGCGAGGGCTACACCTTC. This translates into CASSQRTGVGEGYTF.

The rearrangement joins TRBV6-2 or TRBV6-3 to TRBJ2-3; 8 positions match TRBD1. Trimming cost V 1 base and J 3 bases; bases outside gene matches: 6. The CDR3 is 16 amino acids. The V gene's germline CDR1 is MNHEY and CDR2 SVGEGT. CDR3 sequence reads: CASSYLQGAWTDTQYF. CDR3 in DNA: TGTGCCAGCAGTTACTTGCAGGGGGCGTGGACAGATACGCAGTATTTT.

This chain uses TRBV6-1 with TRBJ1-1; D is unclear. The ends were cut back, 0 bases at V and 11 bases at J, with 10 bases in the middle. The CDR3 is made up of 12 amino acids. Germline values: CDR1 MNHNS, CDR2 SASEGT. The CDR3 bases are TGTGCCAGCAGTGAAGCGCGCCAGCCGGCTTTCTTT. Translating gives CASSEARQPAFF.

This chain joins TRBV4-3 and TRBJ2-4; tentative D call: TRBD2 (6 bases). Germline assignment: CDR1 LGHNA and CDR2 YSLEER. The CDR3 is 16 residues long. With 0 bases removed from V and 6 bases from J, the gap between germline ends came to 15 bases. CDR3 in amino acids: CASSQDRYGGPNIQYF. The CDR3 bases are TGCGCCAGCAGCCAAGATAGATACGGGGGACCAAACATTCAGTACTTC.

The V and J genes are TRBV18 and TRBJ1-5; the D gene is possibly TRBD1 (6 bases). The CDR3 is made up of 12 amino acids. The V end lost 3 bases, the J end lost 11 bases, and 11 bases lay between the germline ends. Germline V gene data show CDR1 as KGHSH and CDR2 as LQKENI. CDR3 DNA sequence: TGTGCCAGCTCACCTACAGGGAGCTCCCAGCATTTT. Residues: CASSPTGSSQHF.

The gene calls are TRBV6-5 and TRBJ2-7; D is undetermined. Germline assignment: CDR1 MNHEY and CDR2 SVGAGI. V shed 7 bases and J shed 3 bases, with 10 bases lying between them. The CDR3 extends over 12 amino acids. This chain's CDR3 is CASTSTSYEQYF. The CDR3 region has the DNA TGTGCCAGCACCTCGACAAGCTACGAGCAGTACTTC.

This chain uses TRBV11-1 with TRBJ1-1, with D unresolved. Trimming removed 3 bases from V and 1 base from J, with 6 bases in between. Germline CDR1 reads SGHAT; CDR2 reads FQDESV (reference sequence). CDR3 length equals 13 residues. The CDR3 is CASSFHGNTEAFF. In DNA form, the CDR3 reads TGTGCCAGCAGCTTTCACGGGAACACTGAAGCTTTCTTT.

The CDR3 loop reads CASSGVQGEETQYF. The CDR3 DNA reads as TGTGCCAGCAGCGGGGTGCAGGGCGAAGAGACCCAGTACTTC. The chain carries TRBV5-4 and TRBJ2-5, with D maybe TRBD1 (5 bases). CDR1 and CDR2 (germline): SGHNT, YYREEE (reference sequence). This CDR3 region has 14 residues. Deletions cut 4 bases from V and 3 bases from J, with 13 bases between. Filled out from reference TRBV5-4 and TRBJ2-5, the complete variable domain reads ETGVTQSPTHLIKTRGQQVTLRCSSQSGHNTVSWYQQALGQGPQFIFQYYREEENGRGNFPPRFSGLQFPNYSSELNVNALELDDSALYLCASSGVQGEETQYFGPGTRLLVL.

The CDR3 sequence: CASGSSGRSEQFF. For the CDR3, the DNA is TGTGCCAGCGGGTCTAGCGGGAGAAGTGAGCAGTTCTTC. The chain links TRBV7-9 to TRBJ2-1; 10 bases are shared with TRBD2. V lost 8 bases and J lost 9; bases outside the gene matches: 7. The CDR3 loop spans 13 amino acids. The germline V gene has CDR1 SEHNR and CDR2 FQNEAQ (reference sequence).

The J gene is TRBJ1-5, the V gene TRBV3-1 (or the pseudogene TRBV3-2); D uncertain. Germline CDR1 and CDR2: LGHDT and YNNKEL (reference sequence). The V and J ends lost 3 bases and 6 bases respectively, with 12 bases between them. This CDR3 has 14 residues. The CDR3 protein is CASSQDPEVQPQHF. In DNA form, the CDR3 reads TGTGCCAGCAGCCAGGATCCCGAGGTTCAGCCCCAGCATTTT.

The V gene is TRBV6-5, the J gene TRBJ1-1; no definite D call. This CDR3 contains 16 residues. The germline V and J ends were trimmed by 0 bases and 10 bases, with 21 bases remaining between them. Germline V lookup: CDR1 MNHEY, CDR2 SVGAGI. In DNA form, the CDR3 reads TGTGCCAGCAGTTACTCCGTTGGGTCGGCGCGGGCCGCAGCTTTCTTT. This gives the protein CASSYSVGSARAAAFF.

The rearrangement joins TRBV5-1 to TRBJ2-2; D gene ambiguous. CDR3 length: 14 residues. Trimming stripped 2 bases from V and 0 bases from J, with 5 bases between. Germline V lookup: CDR1 SGHRS, CDR2 YFSETQ. CDR3 amino acids: CASSLFSNTGELFF. The CDR3 DNA reads TGCGCCAGCAGCTTATTTTCGAACACCGGGGAGCTGTTTTTT.

V gene TRBV6-5 combines with J gene TRBJ2-7; 7 bases are shared with TRBD1. This CDR3 is built from 14 residues. Unmatched junction bases numbered 7, after V lost 2 bases and J lost 6 bases. Germline CDR1 MNHEY, CDR2 SVGAGI. The CDR3 DNA follows: TGTGCCAGCAGTTACGGGACAGAGGCTTCCGAGCAGTACTTC. This gives the protein CASSYGTEASEQYF.

This clone has only one observation. The chain carries TRBV7-8 and TRBJ2-5; 10 positions agree with TRBD2. The CDR3 has 17 amino acids. Per germline, CDR1 SGHVS and CDR2 FQNEAQ. The V and J ends lost 5 bases and 4 bases, in that order; junction bases with no gene match: 13. DNA of the CDR3: TGTGCCAGCAGCGCCACCATCCTAGCGGGAGTGGCAGAGACCCAGTACTTC. Its translation is CASSATILAGVAETQYF. Supplemented by reference TRBV7-8 and TRBJ2-5, the full variable domain reads GAGVSQSPRYKVAKRGQDVALRCDPISGHVSLFWYQQALGQGPEFLTYFQNEAQLDKSGLPSDRFFAERPEGSVSTLKIQRTQQEDSAVYLCASSATILAGVAETQYFGPGTRLLVL.

J is TRBJ1-5 and V is TRBV19; D perhaps matches TRBD1 (6 bases). V was clipped by 5 bases and J by 9 bases, with 14 bases between them. The CDR3 covers 13 residues. The germline V gene has CDR1 LNHDA and CDR2 SQIVND (reference sequence). The CDR3: CASSPRGGRPQHF. CDR3 bases: TGTGCCAGTAGTCCTCGGGGGGGGCGGCCCCAGCATTTT.

This chain joins TRBV5-4 and TRBJ2-1, with TRBD2 identical over 10 bases. CDR3 length equals 15 residues. Germline CDR1 SGHNT, CDR2 YYREEE (reference sequence). V lost 2 bases to trimming and J lost 6 bases; unmatched junction nucleotides: 5. This chain's CDR3 is CASSLGLAAFNEQFF. The CDR3, as DNA: TGTGCCAGCAGCTTAGGACTAGCGGCATTCAATGAGCAGTTCTTC.

As DNA, the CDR3 is TGTGCCAGCAGCGTCTCCTACAATGAGCAGTTCTTC. Its translation is CASSVSYNEQFF. The J gene is TRBJ2-1, the V gene TRBV5-4; D remains unclear. CDR1 and CDR2 from the germline V gene are SGHNT and YYREEE (reference sequence). The CDR3 totals 12 residues. V was shortened by 4 bases and J by 0 bases, with 2 bases between the two germline ends.

This chain connects TRBV6-5 to TRBJ1-1; D remains unclear. The germline V gene encodes CDR1 MNHEY and CDR2 SVGAGI. Trimming stripped 7 bases from V and 3 bases from J, with 15 bases between. The CDR3 contains 14 residues. CDR3 nucleotides: TGTGCCAGCACTCACGTGGGTTCTTACACTGAAGCTTTCTTT. As protein: CASTHVGSYTEAFF.

The chain is built from TRBV7-9 and TRBJ1-5; a weak D match, TRBD1 (6 bases). Germline V gene lookup returns CDR1 SEHNR and CDR2 FQNEAQ (reference sequence). This CDR3 region has 15 residues. Trimming shortened V by 5 bases and J by 5 bases, and 16 bases separated the two germline ends. CDR3 in DNA: TGTGCCAGCAGCGCCGGGGGCACTTTGTATCAGCCCCAGCATTTT. It specifies CASSAGGTLYQPQHF.

The gene calls are TRBV5-6 and TRBJ1-1, with TRBD1 matching 7 bases. J was trimmed by 5 bases and V by 4 bases; bases with no gene match: 11. CDR1 SGHDT and CDR2 YYEEEE come from the germline V gene. There are 15 residues in the CDR3. The CDR3 loop is CASSRSEGAYTEAFF. The CDR3 DNA follows: TGTGCCAGCAGCCGGTCTGAGGGGGCCTATACTGAAGCTTTCTTT.

The chain couples TRBV15 to TRBJ1-1, with D unresolved. CDR1 and CDR2 from the germline V gene are LNHNV and YYDKDF (reference sequence). This CDR3 has 17 residues. V lost 1 base and J 1 base, leaving 16 bases between the germline ends. In DNA, the CDR3 is TGTGCCACCAGCAGAGTCCAAGGACGGACTCCGAACACTGAAGCTTTCTTT. Translating gives CATSRVQGRTPNTEAFF.

This chain links TRBV6-5 with TRBJ2-1, with 7 bases aligning to TRBD2. V was pared by 6 bases and J by 3 bases, with 5 bases of the junction left unmatched. The CDR3 contains 14 residues. Germline V lookup: CDR1 MNHEY, CDR2 SVGAGI. The CDR3 region has the DNA TGTGCCAGCAGCCCGGGGACTAACTACAATGAGCAGTTCTTC. It encodes CASSPGTNYNEQFF.

The chain couples TRBV30 to TRBJ2-3; D remains unclear. The CDR3 is 13 amino acids. The germline gives CDR1 GTSNPN, CDR2 SVGIG (reference sequence). The ends were cut back, 5 bases at V and 6 bases at J, with 15 bases in the middle. CDR3 nucleotides: TGTGCCTGGGCCCTAATGGCACCCGATACGCAGTATTTT. Encoded protein: CAWALMAPDTQYF. The entire variable domain, with the rest obtained from reference TRBV30 and TRBJ2-3, is as follows: SQTIHQWPATLVQPVGSPLSLECTVEGTSNPNLYWYRQAAGRGLQLLFYSVGIGQISSEVPQNLSASRPQDRQFILSSKKLLLSDSGFYLCAWALMAPDTQYFGPGTRLTVL.

The chain joins TRBV3-1 (or the pseudogene TRBV3-2) to TRBJ1-2; no clear D gene. The ends were cut back, 1 base at V and 9 bases at J, with 9 bases in the middle. The germline V gene has CDR1 LGHDT and CDR2 YNNKEL (reference sequence). CDR3 size: 12 residues. The CDR3 nucleotides are TGTGCCAGCAGCCAAGTTGAGAGGAGCTACACCTTC. Translating gives CASSQVERSYTF.

V usage is TRBV28 and J usage is TRBJ2-7, with 9 bases matching TRBD2. The CDR3 extends over 17 amino acids. Unmatched junction bases numbered 16, after V lost 6 bases and J lost 4 bases. Per germline, CDR1 MDHEN and CDR2 SYDVKM. The CDR3 DNA is TGTGCCAGCAGCATTCGGTTCGCAAGCGGGAGGCCATACGAGCAGTACTTC. Protein product: CASSIRFASGRPYEQYF.

The rearrangement uses TRBV4-2 and TRBJ2-1; the match to TRBD2 covers 11 bases. V was pared by 4 bases and J by 5 bases, with 4 bases of the junction left unmatched. Germline V CDR1 and CDR2: LGHNA, YNFKEQ. The length of the CDR3 is 15 residues. The CDR3 sequence: CASSPTGLADNEQFF. The CDR3, as DNA: TGTGCCAGCAGCCCTACGGGACTAGCGGACAATGAGCAGTTCTTC.

In this sample, this clone turned up a few times. The chain combines TRBV5-6 with TRBJ1-1; D unclear. Trimming took off 1 base at V and 11 bases at J, with 12 bases between the two ends. The germline V gene encodes CDR1 SGHDT and CDR2 YYEEEE. The CDR3 has 12 amino acids. CDR3 DNA sequence: TGTGCCAGCAGCTTGCCAGGCCTAGGGGCTTTCTTT. Residues: CASSLPGLGAFF.